The T cell receptor (beta chain) under discussion was sequenced for a study of sequential checkpoint blockade in melanoma. Overall study: Arm A got nivolumab then ipilimumab; arm B the reverse, 1:1.

Germline V gene lookup returns CDR1 MNHEY and CDR2 SMNVEV (reference sequence). Trimming shortened V by 5 bases and J by 0 bases, and 10 bases separated the two germline ends. This CDR3 is 15 amino acids long. This sample's treatment: randomized to nivolumab then ipilimumab (arm A) or the reverse (arm B). Live CD3+CD8+ CD19− CD56− cells were sorted from PBMCs. Assay used: immunoSEQ multiplex PCR; TCRdb lists only in-frame clones, some missing. The sample has 25,000 to 30,000 clones; 83% are singletons. The sequencing used CD8+ T cells sorted from blood (inferred from file names), collected from a patient given nivolumab and ipilimumab in sequence. The rearrangement uses TRBV27 and TRBJ1-4; D is unresolved. The sequence was obtained from a human donor with melanoma. DNA for the CDR3: TGTGCCAGCAGTCCCCTCGGAGCAACTAATGAAAAACTGTTTTTT. It is translated as CASSPLGATNEKLFF.